The 11 T cell receptor beta chains below all came from one sample that was sequenced in a study of cytomegalovirus exposure and HLA in healthy donors. PCR amplification relied on 60 Vbeta primers (plus 13 Jbeta primers). Repertoires were generated with immunoSEQ multiplex PCR, while TCRdb's copy carries only in-frame clones and drops some. The table has around 67,000 clones, approximately 72% seen once. Sequenced input: PBMCs. These receptors were taken from a woman aged 25 to 39 in good health and CMV-seropositive.

The rearrangement joins TRBV6-1 to TRBJ2-7, with 8 bases matching TRBD1. V lost 5 bases to trimming and J lost 4 bases; unmatched junction nucleotides: 4. This CDR3 has 13 amino acids. Germline CDR1 and CDR2: MNHNS and SASEGT. The CDR3 is CASSIRQGYEQYF. For the CDR3, the DNA is TGTGCCAGCAGTATCCGACAGGGGTACGAGCAGTACTTC.

In DNA, the CDR3 is TGTGCCAGCAGCTCAGGACAGGGCAATTGGGATCAGCCCCAGCATTTT. The encoded protein is CASSSGQGNWDQPQHF. This chain connects TRBV7-6 to TRBJ1-5, with 8 bases matching TRBD1. Germline CDR1 is SGHVS and CDR2 is FNYEAQ. This CDR3 spans 16 amino acids. V lost 4 bases to trimming and J lost 5 bases; unmatched junction nucleotides: 10.

This chain uses TRBV5-4 with TRBJ2-6, with D uncertain. V was cut by 0 bases and J by 3 bases, with 10 bases left in between. CDR3 length equals 16 residues. Germline V CDR1 and CDR2: SGHNT, YYREEE (reference sequence). The CDR3 sequence: CASSLASGGGANVLTF. The CDR3 DNA follows: TGTGCCAGCAGCTTGGCCTCGGGTGGTGGGGCCAACGTCCTGACTTTC.

At least ten counts were recorded for this clone. The chain employs TRBV14 and TRBJ1-3; D uncertain. V was shortened by 4 bases and J by 0 bases, with 10 bases between the two germline ends. Per the germline V gene, CDR1 is SGHDN and CDR2 is FVKESK. The CDR3 is 15 amino acids. CDR3 protein: CASSPDGVSGNTIYF. The DNA for the CDR3 is TGTGCCAGCAGCCCCGATGGAGTCTCTGGAAACACCATATATTTT.

This chain joins TRBV6-1 and TRBJ2-7; 8 nucleotides match TRBD2. The CDR3 runs 15 residues. Germline CDR1 and CDR2: MNHNS and SASEGT. The ends lost 7 bases at V and 6 bases at J; junction bases unmatched: 14. CDR3 residues: CASTQWASGYAEQYF. The CDR3 bases are TGTGCCAGCACCCAATGGGCTAGCGGGTATGCCGAGCAGTACTTC.

The rearrangement joins TRBV25-1 to TRBJ1-6; 8 nucleotides agree with TRBD1. CDR3 size: 14 residues. The V gene end was trimmed by 6 bases and the J gene end by 7 bases; junction bases not matched to a gene: 5. Germline CDR1 is MGHDK and CDR2 is SYGVNS. CDR3 sequence reads: CASSWDRQNSPLHF. The CDR3 nucleotides are TGTGCCAGCAGCTGGGACAGGCAAAATTCACCCCTCCACTTT.

The chain links TRBV7-6 to TRBJ2-7, with a possible D match to TRBD2 (5 bases). V was trimmed by 0 bases and J by 7 bases, leaving 10 bases between them. This CDR3 spans 13 amino acids. CDR1 is SGHVS, CDR2 FNYEAQ, per germline. CDR3 bases: TGTGCCAGCAGCTTAGCGGGAGTAAAAGAGCAGTACTTC. It specifies CASSLAGVKEQYF.

This clone has a single count. The chain uses TRBV5-4 and TRBJ1-2; 8 bases match TRBD1. V lost 4 bases, J lost 2 bases, and 7 bases stayed unmatched. The CDR3 has 15 amino acids. The V gene's germline CDR1 is SGHNT and CDR2 YYREEE (reference sequence). This CDR3 reads CASSLGTGFNYGYTF. As DNA, the CDR3 is TGTGCCAGCAGCCTAGGGACAGGCTTCAACTATGGCTACACCTTC.

This chain uses TRBV6-1 with TRBJ2-7; 7 nucleotides agree with TRBD2. With 7 bases clipped from V and 2 bases from J, the junction kept 8 bases outside the gene matches. Germline assignment: CDR1 MNHNS and CDR2 SASEGT. The CDR3 consists of 14 residues. CDR3 sequence reads: CASISRDYPYEQYF. DNA of the CDR3: TGTGCCAGCATCAGCCGGGACTACCCCTACGAGCAGTACTTC.

The gene calls are TRBV5-4 and TRBJ2-3; possible D gene TRBD2, 6 bases. Trimming left V 2 bases short and J 4 bases short, with 17 bases between. Germline loops: CDR1 SGHNT, CDR2 YYREEE (reference sequence). The CDR3 extends over 16 amino acids. This chain's CDR3 is CASSFGGLGTSDTQYF. The CDR3 region has the DNA TGTGCCAGCAGCTTCGGAGGATTGGGGACTTCAGATACGCAGTATTTT. Full variable domain (remainder filled in from reference TRBV5-4 and TRBJ2-3): ETGVTQSPTHLIKTRGQQVTLRCSSQSGHNTVSWYQQALGQGPQFIFQYYREEENGRGNFPPRFSGLQFPNYSSELNVNALELDDSALYLCASSFGGLGTSDTQYFGPGTRLTVL.

V is TRBV18 and J is TRBJ1-4; 11 nucleotides line up with TRBD1. CDR1 and CDR2 (germline): KGHSH, LQKENI. V gave up 4 bases and J gave up 6 bases; unmatched junction bases: 7. CDR3 length: 16 amino acids. The CDR3 DNA is TGTGCCAGCTCACGTTACGGGGGACAGGGGGATGAAAAACTGTTTTTT. It codes for CASSRYGGQGDEKLFF.